This T cell receptor (beta chain) derives from a study of blood T cell repertoires in COVID-19. Background on the study: Donors in the United States, Italy and Spain gave samples during acute or convalescent COVID-19. T cells, B-cell-depleted T cells, or PBMCs supplied cDNA or gDNA.

The CDR3 totals 15 residues. V shed 2 bases and J 2 bases; nucleotides not matched to a gene: 5. Germline lookup yields CDR1 SGDLS and CDR2 YYNGEE. In the original analysis: Reference gene primer amplification gave nucleated cell count estimates. TCRdb's copy holds only in-frame clones and misses some; the assay was immunoSEQ multiplex PCR. V, J and clone size are taken as reported in that table, and D and trimming were inferred from the DNA itself. The table has some 10,000 clones, around 90% seen once. The sequence was collected from a human donor in a cohort sampled during active COVID-19. The J gene is TRBJ2-5, the V gene TRBV9, with TRBD1 identical over 8 bases. The sample taken for sequencing was peripheral blood. Here the CDR3 reads CASSVGQGRQETQYF. CDR3 DNA: TGTGCCAGCAGCGTCGGACAGGGAAGGCAAGAGACCCAGTACTTC.